Listed below are T cell receptor beta chains from one sample, sequenced in a study of T cell repertoires in cytomegalovirus infection. No antigen has been identified for these receptors. TCRdb recomputed calls from the reads with MiXCR, one row per CDR3 protein. The sample lists approximately 300,000 distinct CDR3 sequences; approximately 25% were seen once. The sequences come from cultured PBMCs, collected from culture after CMV antigen stimulation. The source of these receptors is a human donor in good health (CMV status not recorded). Some clones in this sample may be carry-over from other donors' samples. Each CDR3 is given with its conserved first and last residue. Fields, in order: D gene, J gene, V gene, clone size, CDR3 DNA, CDR3 protein. A D gene is named only where the DNA matches it firmly. Clone size, where shown, is once, few, many, or a class for clones that have expanded.

d_gene: TRBD2; j_gene: TRBJ2-1; v_gene: TRBV6-2/TRBV6-3; abundance: NA; CDR3nt: TGTGCCAGCAGTTACGGTCCGACTAGCGGGACTTACAATGAGCAGTTCTTC; CDR3aa: CASSYGPTSGTYNEQFF
d_gene: NA; j_gene: TRBJ2-5; v_gene: TRBV7-2; abundance: NA; CDR3nt: TGTGCCAGCAGCCCCGGGAACCCCTGGGAGACCCAGTACTTC; CDR3aa: CASSPGNPWETQYF
d_gene: NA; j_gene: TRBJ1-2; v_gene: TRBV11-2; abundance: few; CDR3nt: TGTGCCAGCAGCCAACTACAGAGCCGAGGAGGCTACACCTTC; CDR3aa: CASSQLQSRGGYTF
d_gene: NA; j_gene: TRBJ2-5; v_gene: TRBV11-2; abundance: NA; CDR3nt: TGTGCCAGCAGCTTTGCGGGCGCGGAGACCCAGTACTTC; CDR3aa: CASSFAGAETQYF
d_gene: NA; j_gene: TRBJ2-1; v_gene: TRBV6-2/TRBV6-3; abundance: few; CDR3nt: TGTGCCAGCAGTAGGACCCAACCGCACTACAATGAGCAGTTCTTC; CDR3aa: CASSRTQPHYNEQFF
d_gene: NA; j_gene: TRBJ1-4; v_gene: TRBV5-6; abundance: NA; CDR3nt: TGTGCCAGCAGCTCATCTGAAAAACTGTTTTTT; CDR3aa: CASSSSEKLFF
d_gene: NA; j_gene: TRBJ2-7; v_gene: TRBV20-1; abundance: NA; CDR3nt: TGCAGTGCTAATTGGCGAAGCCCCCCCTACGAGCAGTACTTC; CDR3aa: CSANWRSPPYEQYF
d_gene: NA; j_gene: TRBJ1-6; v_gene: TRBV18; abundance: NA; CDR3nt: TGTGCCAGCTCACCACCAATTGGGACGGATCCAAAACCCCTCCACTTT; CDR3aa: CASSPPIGTDPKPLHF
d_gene: NA; j_gene: TRBJ1-6; v_gene: TRBV20-1; abundance: NA; CDR3nt: TGCAGTGCCGGCGGTCCGAATAATTCACCCCTCCACTTT; CDR3aa: CSAGGPNNSPLHF
d_gene: NA; j_gene: TRBJ1-5; v_gene: TRBV20-1; abundance: NA; CDR3nt: TGCAGTGCTAGTTCTATCGGTAGCAATCAGCCCCAGCATTTT; CDR3aa: CSASSIGSNQPQHF
d_gene: NA; j_gene: TRBJ1-5; v_gene: TRBV7-9; abundance: NA; CDR3nt: TGTGCCAGCAGCCCCCAAGATCAGCCCCAGCATTTT; CDR3aa: CASSPQDQPQHF
d_gene: TRBD1; j_gene: TRBJ2-5; v_gene: TRBV19; abundance: NA; CDR3nt: TGTGCCAGTAGTATAGACCAACGTGGGACAGGGGTTGGAGAGACCCAGTACTTC; CDR3aa: CASSIDQRGTGVGETQYF
d_gene: NA; j_gene: TRBJ2-2; v_gene: TRBV7-2; abundance: NA; CDR3nt: TGTGCCAGCAGCGTCCAGGGGTTCGCCGGGGAGCTGTTTTTT; CDR3aa: CASSVQGFAGELFF
d_gene: NA; j_gene: TRBJ1-3; v_gene: TRBV12-3/TRBV12-4; abundance: few; CDR3nt: TGTGCCAGCAGTTTAAGGAGGGGGTCTGGAAACACCATATATTTT; CDR3aa: CASSLRRGSGNTIYF
d_gene: TRBD1; j_gene: TRBJ2-3; v_gene: TRBV20-1; abundance: NA; CDR3nt: TGCAGTGCCTCCCGACAGGGGGATGTTGGAACAGATACGCAGTATTTT; CDR3aa: CSASRQGDVGTDTQYF
d_gene: NA; j_gene: TRBJ1-2; v_gene: TRBV7-9; abundance: NA; CDR3nt: TGTGCCAGCAGCTTAGAGGACAGAGCTAACTATGGCTACACCTTC; CDR3aa: CASSLEDRANYGYTF
d_gene: NA; j_gene: TRBJ1-2; v_gene: TRBV7-2; abundance: many; CDR3nt: TGTGCCAGCAGCTTAGACCGGAATGGCTACACCTTC; CDR3aa: CASSLDRNGYTF
d_gene: NA; j_gene: TRBJ2-5; v_gene: TRBV6-2/TRBV6-3; abundance: NA; CDR3nt: TGTGCCAGCAGTTACTGGGGGAGAGGGGCAGAGACCCAGTACTTC; CDR3aa: CASSYWGRGAETQYF
d_gene: TRBD1; j_gene: TRBJ2-3; v_gene: TRBV6-2/TRBV6-3; abundance: few; CDR3nt: TGTGCCAGCAGTTCGCAAGGGACAGGGCGCACAGATACGCAGTATTTT; CDR3aa: CASSSQGTGRTDTQYF
d_gene: NA; j_gene: TRBJ2-1; v_gene: TRBV3-1; abundance: NA; CDR3nt: TGTGCCAGCAGCCAAGATGGGCTTTACAATGAGCAGTTCTTC; CDR3aa: CASSQDGLYNEQFF
d_gene: TRBD2; j_gene: TRBJ2-1; v_gene: TRBV20-1; abundance: NA; CDR3nt: TGCAGTGCTTTGCGGGAGAAGGATGAGCAGTTCTTC; CDR3aa: CSALREKDEQFF
d_gene: TRBD2; j_gene: TRBJ2-3; v_gene: TRBV7-2; abundance: NA; CDR3nt: TGTGCCAGCAGCCCCCTAGCGGGAGGTGGCGCAGATACGCAGTATTTT; CDR3aa: CASSPLAGGGADTQYF
d_gene: NA; j_gene: TRBJ1-4; v_gene: TRBV19; abundance: few; CDR3nt: TGTGCCAGTAGTACTAACCGAGATTCCCCAAAACTGTTTTTT; CDR3aa: CASSTNRDSPKLFF
d_gene: TRBD2; j_gene: TRBJ2-1; v_gene: TRBV7-2; abundance: many; CDR3nt: TGTGCCAGCAGCTTATTTGGACTAGCGGGCAGCGGCGGGAATGAGCAGTTCTTC; CDR3aa: CASSLFGLAGSGGNEQFF
d_gene: NA; j_gene: TRBJ2-3; v_gene: TRBV10-3; abundance: few; CDR3nt: TGTGCCATCACGTCTCAACCCATAGAATACGGAACAGATACGCAGTATTTT; CDR3aa: CAITSQPIEYGTDTQYF
d_gene: NA; j_gene: TRBJ2-2; v_gene: TRBV4-2; abundance: once; CDR3nt: TGTGCCAGCAGCCTAGAAGGACAGCACACCGGGGAGCTGTTTTTT; CDR3aa: CASSLEGQHTGELFF
d_gene: TRBD1; j_gene: TRBJ1-2; v_gene: TRBV11-3; abundance: NA; CDR3nt: TGTGCCAGCAGCTTTTCGGACAGGGGATCTGGCTACACCTTC; CDR3aa: CASSFSDRGSGYTF
d_gene: TRBD1; j_gene: TRBJ1-5; v_gene: TRBV5-1; abundance: few; CDR3nt: TGCGCCAGCAGCTTGGTTCCGGGACAGGGGAATCAGCCCCAGCATTTT; CDR3aa: CASSLVPGQGNQPQHF
d_gene: NA; j_gene: TRBJ1-1; v_gene: TRBV6-1; abundance: NA; CDR3nt: TGTGCCAGCAGTTCCCACCTTGGGGGGGTAAGAGACACTGAAGCTTTCTTT; CDR3aa: CASSSHLGGVRDTEAFF
d_gene: NA; j_gene: TRBJ2-1; v_gene: TRBV15; abundance: NA; CDR3nt: TGTGCCACCAGCACCTACAATGAGCAGTTCTTC; CDR3aa: CATSTYNEQFF
d_gene: TRBD1; j_gene: TRBJ1-2; v_gene: TRBV19; abundance: NA; CDR3nt: TGTGCCAGTAGTATTGGACAGGCCTATGGCTACACCTTC; CDR3aa: CASSIGQAYGYTF
d_gene: NA; j_gene: TRBJ1-1; v_gene: TRBV5-4; abundance: NA; CDR3nt: TGTGCCAGCAGCTTGGGGACCCCGGGGAACACTGAAGCTTTCTTT; CDR3aa: CASSLGTPGNTEAFF
d_gene: NA; j_gene: TRBJ2-3; v_gene: TRBV6-6; abundance: few; CDR3nt: TGTGCCAGCAGTTACTCGTCAGGGTTTTCCGATACGCAGTATTTT; CDR3aa: CASSYSSGFSDTQYF
d_gene: NA; j_gene: TRBJ1-4; v_gene: TRBV20-1; abundance: few; CDR3nt: TGCAGTGCTAGGGAGCAGGGGTTACGTGAAAAACTGTTTTTT; CDR3aa: CSAREQGLREKLFF
d_gene: NA; j_gene: TRBJ2-1; v_gene: TRBV7-8; abundance: many; CDR3nt: TGTGCCAGCAGCTTGCGGCGGGCCGAAACCTACAATGAGCAGTTCTTC; CDR3aa: CASSLRRAETYNEQFF
d_gene: NA; j_gene: TRBJ2-7; v_gene: TRBV7-2; abundance: many; CDR3nt: TGTGCCAGCAGCCATAACGCCCGATCCAACGAGCAGTACTTC; CDR3aa: CASSHNARSNEQYF
d_gene: TRBD1; j_gene: TRBJ2-5; v_gene: TRBV18; abundance: NA; CDR3nt: TGTGCCAGCTCACCGCCTCTCCCACAGGGGGAGACCCAGTACTTC; CDR3aa: CASSPPLPQGETQYF
d_gene: NA; j_gene: TRBJ2-2; v_gene: TRBV4-2; abundance: many; CDR3nt: TGTGCCAGCAGCCAAGATTCAGGCACCGGGGAGCTGTTTTTT; CDR3aa: CASSQDSGTGELFF
d_gene: NA; j_gene: TRBJ2-2; v_gene: TRBV7-6; abundance: NA; CDR3nt: TGTGCCAGCAGCTTAGGAGCAGGGGCCACCGGGGAGCTGTTTTTT; CDR3aa: CASSLGAGATGELFF
d_gene: NA; j_gene: TRBJ1-1; v_gene: TRBV7-2; abundance: few; CDR3nt: TGTGCCAGCAGCTTAGAGGGTCGGAACACTGAAGCTTTCTTT; CDR3aa: CASSLEGRNTEAFF
d_gene: NA; j_gene: TRBJ2-7; v_gene: TRBV7-9; abundance: many; CDR3nt: TGTGCCAGCAGCTTCCCAACGGGAACCGGCGAGCAGTACTTC; CDR3aa: CASSFPTGTGEQYF
d_gene: NA; j_gene: TRBJ1-3; v_gene: TRBV24-1; abundance: few; CDR3nt: TGTGCCACCAGTGAGACCGGGGCCGGAAACACCATATATTTT; CDR3aa: CATSETGAGNTIYF
d_gene: NA; j_gene: TRBJ2-2; v_gene: TRBV6-6; abundance: NA; CDR3nt: TGTGCCATCTGTAAGGGGGGGGAGAACACCGGGGAGCTGTTTTTT; CDR3aa: CAICKGGENTGELFF
d_gene: NA; j_gene: TRBJ1-5; v_gene: TRBV19; abundance: NA; CDR3nt: TGTGCCAGTAGTCCAAGGGTCAAAAAAATTAGCCATCAGCCCCAGCATTTT; CDR3aa: CASSPRVKKISHQPQHF
d_gene: NA; j_gene: TRBJ2-6; v_gene: TRBV19; abundance: NA; CDR3nt: TGTGCCAGTAACATAAGGGCTCCCGGGGCCAACGTCCTGACTTTC; CDR3aa: CASNIRAPGANVLTF